The clone carrying this T cell receptor (beta chain) occurred many times. No antigen is known for it. The entry originates in a study of CD8 T cells in ankylosing spondylitis. Each TCR beta library was made by quantitative 5'-RACE that incorporated molecular barcodes. MiXCR, applied by TCRdb to the 5' RACE reads, yields one record per CDR3 protein. The profile shows 100,000 to 150,000 distinct CDR3 sequences, approximately 10% of them singletons. Study-level points and caveats: There was a TCR beta motif, made of fewer than 10 highly homologous variants, that appeared characteristic of ankylosing spondylitis blood. There was reportedly significant enrichment of clones that were disease-linked in matched ankylosing spondylitis synovial fluid.

The clonotype originates from a male donor with ankylosing spondylitis or in good health (not recorded which). Specimen: blood, either unsorted or a sorted T cell fraction (not recorded which).

In nucleotides, the CDR3 is TGTGCCACCAGTGATACCTACACCGGGGAGCTGTTTTTT. Protein product: CATSDTYTGELFF. The chain combines TRBV24-1 with TRBJ2-2, with D unclear. The germline CDR1 and CDR2 sequences are KGHDR and SFDVKD. V was trimmed by 3 bases and J by 3 bases, leaving 4 bases between them. The CDR3 loop spans 13 amino acids.